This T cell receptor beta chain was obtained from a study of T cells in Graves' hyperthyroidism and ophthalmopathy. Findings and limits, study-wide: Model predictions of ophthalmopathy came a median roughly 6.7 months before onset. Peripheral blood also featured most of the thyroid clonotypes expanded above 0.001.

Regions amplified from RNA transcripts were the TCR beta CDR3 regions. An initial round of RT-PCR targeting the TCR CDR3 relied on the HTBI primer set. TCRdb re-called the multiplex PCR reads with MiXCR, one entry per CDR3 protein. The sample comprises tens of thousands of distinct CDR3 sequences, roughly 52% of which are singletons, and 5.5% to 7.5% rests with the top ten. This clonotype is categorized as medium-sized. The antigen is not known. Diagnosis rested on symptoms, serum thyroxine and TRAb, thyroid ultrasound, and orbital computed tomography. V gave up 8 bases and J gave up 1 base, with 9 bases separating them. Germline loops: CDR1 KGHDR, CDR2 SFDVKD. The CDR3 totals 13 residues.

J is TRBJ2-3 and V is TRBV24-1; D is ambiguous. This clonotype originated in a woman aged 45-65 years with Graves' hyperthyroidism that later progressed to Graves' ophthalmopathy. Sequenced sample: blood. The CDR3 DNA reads TGTGCCACCATTGGAGAGCGCACAGATACGCAGTATTTT. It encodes CATIGERTDTQYF.